This TCR beta chain emerged from a study of technical replicates of blood from a handful of donors. The repertoire was sequenced with immunoSEQ multiplex PCR; TCRdb's copy has only in-frame clones and lacks some. The sample lists some 80,000 clones, 96% occurring once. Unmatched junction bases numbered 8, after V lost 4 bases and J lost 15 bases. Germline values: CDR1 SGHAT, CDR2 FQNNGV. The CDR3 consists of 13 residues. The chain couples TRBV11-2 to TRBJ2-1, with 11 bases that match TRBD2. Sequencing was done on a sample of T cells isolated from PBMCs. This receptor was identified in a human donor in good health. Here the CDR3 DNA reads TGTGCCAGCAGCTCGTTTAGCGGGAGGGCCGGGTTCTTC. It codes for CASSSFSGRAGFF. The full variable domain, rest sourced from reference TRBV11-2 and TRBJ2-1, is EAGVAQSPRYKIIEKRQSVAFWCNPISGHATLYWYQQILGQGPKLLIQFQNNGVVDDSQLPKDRFSAERLKGVDSTLKIQPAKLEDSAVYLCASSSFSGRAGFFGPGTRLTVL.